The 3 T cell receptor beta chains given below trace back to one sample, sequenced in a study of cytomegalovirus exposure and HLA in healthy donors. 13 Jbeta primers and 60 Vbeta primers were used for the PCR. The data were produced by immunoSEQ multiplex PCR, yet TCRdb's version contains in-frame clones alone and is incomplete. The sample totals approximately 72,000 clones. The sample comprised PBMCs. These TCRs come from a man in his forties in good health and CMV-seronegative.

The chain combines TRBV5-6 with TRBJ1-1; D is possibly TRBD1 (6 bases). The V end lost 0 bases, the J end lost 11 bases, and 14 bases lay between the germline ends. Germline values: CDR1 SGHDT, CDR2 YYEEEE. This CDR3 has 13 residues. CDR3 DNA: TGTGCCAGCAGCTTGGATCAGGGGTTTTCGGCTTTCTTT. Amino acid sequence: CASSLDQGFSAFF. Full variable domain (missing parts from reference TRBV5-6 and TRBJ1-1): DAGVTQSPTHLIKTRGQQVTLRCSPKSGHDTVSWYQQALGQGPQFIFQYYEEEERQRGNFPDRFSGHQFPNYSSELNVNALLLGDSALYLCASSLDQGFSAFFGQGTRLTVV.

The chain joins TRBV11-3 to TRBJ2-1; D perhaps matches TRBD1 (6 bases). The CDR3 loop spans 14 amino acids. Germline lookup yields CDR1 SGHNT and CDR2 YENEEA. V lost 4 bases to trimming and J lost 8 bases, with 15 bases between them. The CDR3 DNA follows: TGTGCCAGCAGCTCTGGGGGCCCGACCCATGAGCAGTTCTTC. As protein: CASSSGGPTHEQFF.

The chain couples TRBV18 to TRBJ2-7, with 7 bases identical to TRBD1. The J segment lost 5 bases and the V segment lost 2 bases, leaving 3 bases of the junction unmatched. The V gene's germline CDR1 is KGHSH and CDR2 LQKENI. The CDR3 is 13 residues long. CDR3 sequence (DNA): TGTGCCAGCTCACCAACAGGGGATCACGAGCAGTACTTC. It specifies CASSPTGDHEQYF.